This T cell receptor beta chain comes out of a study of T cell changes during pregnancy in multiple sclerosis. Per germline, CDR1 SGHKS and CDR2 YYEKEE (reference sequence). The CDR3 is 16 amino acids. Trimming took off 4 bases at V and 0 bases at J, with 14 bases between the two ends. Data came from immunoSEQ multiplex PCR; TCRdb stores just in-frame clones and leaves some out. The profile shows some 110,000 clones, about 90% of them singletons. This clonotype was sampled from a female donor with multiple sclerosis, enrolled in a pregnancy study. The genes are TRBV5-5 and TRBJ1-3; no clear D gene. The material sequenced was peripheral blood, taken before pregnancy. The CDR3 loop is CASSAPGGNSGNTIYF. CDR3 DNA sequence: TGTGCCAGCAGCGCCCCCGGAGGCAACTCTGGAAACACCATATATTTT.